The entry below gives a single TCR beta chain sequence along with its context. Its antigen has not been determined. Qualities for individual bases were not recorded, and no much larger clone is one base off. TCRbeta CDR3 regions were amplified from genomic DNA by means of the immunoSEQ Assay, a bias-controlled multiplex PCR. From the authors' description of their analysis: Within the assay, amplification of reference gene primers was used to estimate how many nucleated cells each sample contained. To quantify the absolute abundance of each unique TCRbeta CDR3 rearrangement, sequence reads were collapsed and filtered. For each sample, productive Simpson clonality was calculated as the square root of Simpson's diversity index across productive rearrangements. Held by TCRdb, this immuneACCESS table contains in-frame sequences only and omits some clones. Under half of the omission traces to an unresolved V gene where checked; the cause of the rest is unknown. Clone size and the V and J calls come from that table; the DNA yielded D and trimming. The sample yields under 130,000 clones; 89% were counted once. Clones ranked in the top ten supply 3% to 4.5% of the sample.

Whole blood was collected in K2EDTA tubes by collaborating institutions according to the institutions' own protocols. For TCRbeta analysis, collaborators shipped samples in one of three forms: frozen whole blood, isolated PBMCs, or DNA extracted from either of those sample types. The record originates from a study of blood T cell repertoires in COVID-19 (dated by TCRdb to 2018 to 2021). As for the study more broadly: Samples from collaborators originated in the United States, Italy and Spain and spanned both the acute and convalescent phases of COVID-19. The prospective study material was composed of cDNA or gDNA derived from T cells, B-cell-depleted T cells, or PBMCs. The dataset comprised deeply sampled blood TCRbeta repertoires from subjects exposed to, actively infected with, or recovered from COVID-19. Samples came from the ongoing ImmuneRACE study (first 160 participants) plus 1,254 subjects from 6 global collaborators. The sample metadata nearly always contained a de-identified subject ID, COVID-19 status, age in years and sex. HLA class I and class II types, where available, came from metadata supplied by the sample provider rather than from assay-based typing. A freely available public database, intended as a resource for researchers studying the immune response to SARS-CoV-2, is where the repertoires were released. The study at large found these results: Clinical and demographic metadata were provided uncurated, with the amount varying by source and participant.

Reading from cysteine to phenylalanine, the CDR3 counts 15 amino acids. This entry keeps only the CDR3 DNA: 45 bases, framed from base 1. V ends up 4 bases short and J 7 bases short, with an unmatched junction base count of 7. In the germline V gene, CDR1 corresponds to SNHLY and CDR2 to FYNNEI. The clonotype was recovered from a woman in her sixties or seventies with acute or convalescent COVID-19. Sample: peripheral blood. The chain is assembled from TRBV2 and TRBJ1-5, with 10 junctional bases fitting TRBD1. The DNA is TGTGCCAGCAGTGGGGGACAGGGGATTCGCCAGCCCCAGCATTTT. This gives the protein CASSGGQGIRQPQHF.